Below, 5 T cell receptor beta chains from the same sample are listed, as sequenced in a study of blood T cell repertoires in COVID-19. Assay: immunoSEQ multiplex PCR; the TCRdb copy retains only in-frame clones and omits some. The sample holds under 350,000 clones, just over 85% seen once. Sequencing used PBMCs or T cells enriched from blood (not recorded which). Receptors were obtained from a woman between 40 and 55 years old with acute COVID-19.

The rearrangement uses TRBV9 and TRBJ1-5, with D perhaps matching TRBD1 (6 bases). Per germline, CDR1 SGDLS and CDR2 YYNGEE. V shed 2 bases and J shed 0 bases, with 21 bases lying between them. This CDR3 has 19 amino acids. CDR3 DNA sequence: TGTGCCAGCAGCGTCAAGCAACGGCGGACAGAGTATAGCAATCAGCCCCAGCATTTT. This gives the protein CASSVKQRRTEYSNQPQHF.

The V call is TRBV6-2 or TRBV6-3, the J call TRBJ2-7; tentative D call: TRBD1 (6 bases). Deletions cut 5 bases from V and 6 bases from J, with 17 bases between. The CDR3 spans 14 residues. Germline CDR1 reads MNHEY; CDR2 reads SVGEGT. The CDR3 DNA follows: TGTGCCAGCAGTAAGACCGGGACATTCGGCGAGCAGTACTTC. This encodes CASSKTGTFGEQYF.

The chain is built from TRBV5-1 and TRBJ1-1; D is possibly TRBD1 (5 bases). V dropped 2 bases and J dropped 11 bases, with 22 bases sitting between them. This CDR3 contains 15 residues. Germline V gives CDR1 SGHRS, CDR2 YFSETQ. The CDR3 nucleotides read TGCGCCAGCAGCTTCGACAGCCAGGATCCGCTTGAGGCTTTCTTT. As protein: CASSFDSQDPLEAFF.

This clone came up once. CDR3 in DNA: TGTGCCAGCATCCCCACCCCGGGACAGGGGACCCCGGGTACGCAGTATTTT. As protein: CASIPTPGQGTPGTQYF. The rearrangement uses TRBV11-2 and TRBJ2-3, with 10 bases aligning to TRBD1. The V gene end was trimmed by 7 bases and the J gene end by 8 bases; junction bases not matched to a gene: 18. CDR3 length: 17 residues. From germline, CDR1 is SGHAT and CDR2 FQNNGV.

This clone was detected only once. The V gene is TRBV9, the J gene TRBJ2-2; D uncertain. V lost 1 base and J lost 1, with 5 bases in between. CDR3 length: 14 residues. Germline-derived CDR1 and CDR2 are SGDLS and YYNGEE. The CDR3 sequence is CASSVILNTGELFF. For the CDR3, the DNA is TGTGCCAGCAGCGTAATCTTGAACACCGGGGAGCTGTTTTTT. Looking up the rest from reference TRBV9 and TRBJ2-2 gives the full variable domain: DSGVTQTPKHLITATGQRVTLRCSPRSGDLSVYWYQQSLDQGLQFLIQYYNGEERAKGNILERFSAQQFPDLHSELNLSSLELGDSALYFCASSVILNTGELFFGEGSRLTVL.